This record looks at one T cell receptor (beta chain) sequence and its context. The CDR3 spans 16 residues. Trimming shortened V by 5 bases and J by 7 bases, and 18 bases separated the two germline ends. Germline CDR1 reads SGHAT; CDR2 reads FQNNGV. The source of the sample is a study of T cell changes during pregnancy in multiple sclerosis. Data came from immunoSEQ multiplex PCR; TCRdb stores just in-frame clones and leaves some out. This table holds fewer than 40,000 clones, 90% to 95% found once. Sequences were derived from CD4+ T cells from peripheral blood mononuclear cells, sampled after pregnancy. This rearrangement joins TRBV11-2 to TRBJ1-6; D is perhaps TRBD1 (5 bases). The clonotype comes from a female donor with multiple sclerosis, enrolled in a pregnancy study. DNA for the CDR3: TGTGCCAGCAGCCAAACGTCCAGGGCGGGAAATTCACCCCTCCACTTT. Its protein is CASSQTSRAGNSPLHF.